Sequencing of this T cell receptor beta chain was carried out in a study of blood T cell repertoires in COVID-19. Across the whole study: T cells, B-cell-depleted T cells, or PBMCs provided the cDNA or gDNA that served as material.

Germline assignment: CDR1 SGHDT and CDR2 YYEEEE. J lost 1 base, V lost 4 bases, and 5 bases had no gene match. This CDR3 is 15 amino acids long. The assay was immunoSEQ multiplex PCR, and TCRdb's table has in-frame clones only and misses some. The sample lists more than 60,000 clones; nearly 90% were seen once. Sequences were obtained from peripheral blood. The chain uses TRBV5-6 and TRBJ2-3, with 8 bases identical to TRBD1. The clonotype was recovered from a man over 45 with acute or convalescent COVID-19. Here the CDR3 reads CASSAQGVGTDTQYF. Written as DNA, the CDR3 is TGTGCCAGCAGCGCACAGGGGGTGGGCACAGATACGCAGTATTTT.